This T cell receptor beta chain is from a study of Ad26.COV2.S vaccination and SARS-CoV-2 variants. Germline CDR1 is MNHEY and CDR2 is SMNVEV (reference sequence). The CDR3 spans 11 residues. V dropped 2 bases and J dropped 4 bases, with 0 bases sitting between them. TCRdb's table, derived via immunoSEQ multiplex PCR, lists solely in-frame clones and lacks some. The sample consists of roughly 500,000 clones, nearly 90% of them appearing once. This clone was seen a few times. The treatment here: some 20 received Ad26.COV2.S at low or high dose, single or two shots; 5 received placebo; per-sample allocation not given. The study sampled participants on day 63 after the first vaccine or placebo injection.

The receptor's source is a person between 18 and 60 years old who received the Ad26.COV2.S COVID-19 vaccine or a placebo. V is TRBV27 and J is TRBJ1-5; unclear D gene. The sequencing here drew on peripheral blood, taken in a trial of Ad26.COV2.S vaccine versus placebo. CDR3 residues: CASSLNQPQHF. In DNA form, the CDR3 reads TGTGCCAGCAGTTTAAATCAGCCCCAGCATTTT.